This T cell receptor (beta chain) is drawn from a study of cytomegalovirus exposure and HLA in healthy donors. Germline CDR1 and CDR2: MDHEN and SYDVKM. Trimming took 5 bases from V and 0 from J; bases not matched to a gene: 6. This CDR3 has 16 residues. This clone was detected only a few times. The method was immunoSEQ multiplex PCR; TCRdb's version includes in-frame clones alone and lacks a portion of them. Of 300,000 to 400,000 clones listed, 86% were seen once; the top ten hold approximately 0.86%. Sequencing was carried out using PBMCs. V gene TRBV28 combines with J gene TRBJ2-2; 7 bases are a match to TRBD2. The receptor was isolated from a woman aged 18-29 years in good health and CMV-seronegative. The CDR3 is CASSSPGTTNTGELFF. Written as DNA, the CDR3 is TGTGCCAGCAGTAGTCCCGGGACTACGAACACCGGGGAGCTGTTTTTT.